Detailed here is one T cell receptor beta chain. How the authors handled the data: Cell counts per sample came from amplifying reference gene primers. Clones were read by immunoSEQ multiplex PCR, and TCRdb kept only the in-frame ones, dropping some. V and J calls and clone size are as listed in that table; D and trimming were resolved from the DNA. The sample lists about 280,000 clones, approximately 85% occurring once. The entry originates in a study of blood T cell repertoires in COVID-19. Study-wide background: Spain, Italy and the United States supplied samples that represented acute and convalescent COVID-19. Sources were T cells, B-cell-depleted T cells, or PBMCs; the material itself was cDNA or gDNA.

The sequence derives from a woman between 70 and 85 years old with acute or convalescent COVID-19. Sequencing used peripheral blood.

Here the CDR3 reads CASRPGQGGPLHF. For the CDR3, the DNA is TGTGCCAGCAGACCTGGACAGGGGGGACCCCTCCACTTT. The genes are TRBV6-5 and TRBJ1-6, with 10 bases aligning to TRBD1. The CDR3 is made up of 13 amino acids. The junction had 5 bases not matched to a gene; V was cut back by 6 bases and J by 12 bases. From germline, CDR1 is MNHEY and CDR2 SVGAGI.